This TCR beta chain appears in the sequencing data of a study of T cell repertoires in ileal Crohn's disease. This CDR3 contains 19 residues. The V gene's germline CDR1 is MDHEN and CDR2 SYDVKM. Germline trimming cut 8 bases from V and 4 bases from J; bases unmatched to any gene: 21. Profiling relied on immunoSEQ multiplex PCR, and the TCRdb table lists in-frame clones only, not all of them. This sample has roughly 3,500 clones, with around 85% found just once. This sample's time point: neoterminal ileum biopsy at postoperative endoscopy, about 6 months after surgery. The chain recombines TRBV28 with TRBJ2-3, with 10 bases lining up with TRBD2. The source of this sequence is an adult with Crohn's disease. Sequenced input: ileal tissue. CDR3 sequence reads: CASPPRGLAGESAADTQYF. CDR3 sequence (DNA): TGTGCCAGCCCCCCCCGGGGGCTAGCGGGAGAGTCAGCTGCAGATACGCAGTATTTT.